The rows below give T cell receptor beta chains drawn from one sample of a study of blood T cell repertoires in COVID-19. Here immunoSEQ multiplex PCR was the method, and the copy in TCRdb shows in-frame clones only, minus some. The table records a few hundred thousand clones, about 88% of them present only once. The source material was PBMCs or T cells enriched from blood (not recorded which). The receptors originated from a woman under 30 who had been exposed to COVID-19. Both conserved end residues are part of each CDR3. D genes are given only for firm matches. Some rows mark clone size as missing; the rest say once, few, many or name a class of expanded clone.

J gene: TRBJ2-3; V gene: TRBV14; clone size: once; D gene: TRBD2; CDR3 DNA: TGTGCCAGCAGCCGCAAAGCCCGACCAGCGGGAGACACAGATACGCAGTATTTT; CDR3 protein: CASSRKARPAGDTDTQYF
J gene: TRBJ2-3; V gene: TRBV29-1; clone size: -; D gene: -; CDR3 DNA: TGCAGCGTTAGAGGGACTTACAGCACAGATACGCAGTATTTT; CDR3 protein: CSVRGTYSTDTQYF
J gene: TRBJ2-1; V gene: TRBV7-9; clone size: -; D gene: -; CDR3 DNA: TGTGCCAGCAGCCCCAGGGGAGGGGGGGCCATCGAAGAGCAGTTCTTC; CDR3 protein: CASSPRGGGAIEEQFF
J gene: TRBJ1-4; V gene: TRBV7-9; clone size: -; D gene: TRBD1; CDR3 DNA: TGTGCCAGCAGCTTAGGACAGGGACAGGAAGGAACTAATGAAAAACTGTTTTTT; CDR3 protein: CASSLGQGQEGTNEKLFF
J gene: TRBJ2-1; V gene: TRBV7-7; clone size: -; D gene: -; CDR3 DNA: TGTGCTAGCAGCTTGGGTCGGGGCTCCTACAATGAGCAGTTCTTC; CDR3 protein: CASSLGRGSYNEQFF
J gene: TRBJ2-3; V gene: TRBV5-1; clone size: -; D gene: TRBD2; CDR3 DNA: TGCGCCAGCAGCTTGGCCAGACTAGCGGGGGGGACAGCAGATACGCAGTATTTT; CDR3 protein: CASSLARLAGGTADTQYF
J gene: TRBJ2-1; V gene: TRBV28; clone size: -; D gene: TRBD2; CDR3 DNA: TGTGCCAGCAGTACCCCGGCTAGCGGGAGAACAAATGAGCAGTTCTTC; CDR3 protein: CASSTPASGRTNEQFF
J gene: TRBJ2-7; V gene: TRBV7-2; clone size: -; D gene: -; CDR3 DNA: TGTGCCAGCAGCTTAGGGGGCGCAGCCCAGACCTACGAGCAGTACTTC; CDR3 protein: CASSLGGAAQTYEQYF
J gene: TRBJ2-1; V gene: TRBV27; clone size: -; D gene: TRBD2; CDR3 DNA: TGTGCCAGCACCTTTAGGGGAAGCGCTAGCGGGGGGGCTTACAATGAGCAGTTCTTC; CDR3 protein: CASTFRGSASGGAYNEQFF
J gene: TRBJ2-2; V gene: TRBV28; clone size: -; D gene: TRBD2; CDR3 DNA: TGTGCCAGCAGTACAGCCATTAATTGGAAGGGGACCCCCGAATCTAGCGGGACCGGGGAGCTGTTTTTT; CDR3 protein: CASSTAINWKGTPESSGTGELFF
J gene: TRBJ1-4; V gene: TRBV7-2; clone size: few; D gene: TRBD1; CDR3 DNA: TGTGCCAGCAGCCCGGACAGGGTTCAGGAAAAACTGTTTTTT; CDR3 protein: CASSPDRVQEKLFF
J gene: TRBJ1-2; V gene: TRBV6-6; clone size: -; D gene: TRBD1; CDR3 DNA: TGTGCCAGCATCCCGGGACAGGGAGGTGGCTACACCTTC; CDR3 protein: CASIPGQGGGYTF
J gene: TRBJ2-1; V gene: TRBV19; clone size: -; D gene: -; CDR3 DNA: TGTGCCAGTAGTATAAACAAGTACAATGAGCAGTTCTTC; CDR3 protein: CASSINKYNEQFF
J gene: TRBJ2-2; V gene: TRBV7-6; clone size: -; D gene: TRBD2; CDR3 DNA: TGTGCCAGCAGCTTGGTAGGACTAGTTGGGAACACCGGGGAGCTGTTTTTT; CDR3 protein: CASSLVGLVGNTGELFF
J gene: TRBJ2-1; V gene: TRBV25-1; clone size: -; D gene: TRBD1; CDR3 DNA: TGTGCCAGCAGCCGAGACAGGGGCCGTGCCTACAATGAGCAGTTCTTC; CDR3 protein: CASSRDRGRAYNEQFF
J gene: TRBJ1-6; V gene: TRBV5-6; clone size: -; D gene: TRBD1; CDR3 DNA: TGTGCCAGCAGCTTGAAGGACAGGGGACGAATCCACTTT; CDR3 protein: CASSLKDRGRIHF
J gene: TRBJ1-5; V gene: TRBV6-5; clone size: -; D gene: TRBD1; CDR3 DNA: TGTGCCACCCTCCCCCCACAGGGGCGGCAGCCCCAGCATTTT; CDR3 protein: CATLPPQGRQPQHF
J gene: TRBJ2-2; V gene: TRBV18; clone size: -; D gene: TRBD2; CDR3 DNA: TGTGCCAGCTCATTGGCGGGACTAGCGGGAGCCGGGGAGCTGTTTTTT; CDR3 protein: CASSLAGLAGAGELFF
J gene: TRBJ2-7; V gene: TRBV7-9; clone size: once; D gene: TRBD1; CDR3 DNA: TGTGCCAGCAGCCCTCTTCCGGACAGGGTCTACGAGCAGTACTTC; CDR3 protein: CASSPLPDRVYEQYF
J gene: TRBJ1-2; V gene: TRBV2; clone size: few; D gene: TRBD1; CDR3 DNA: TGTGCCAGCAGTGAGAGGACAGGGAAAAACTATGGCTACACCTTC; CDR3 protein: CASSERTGKNYGYTF
J gene: TRBJ2-1; V gene: TRBV29-1; clone size: -; D gene: TRBD2; CDR3 DNA: TGCAGCGTCGGGGGACTAGCGGGAGGGCCCAGCAATGAGCAGTTCTTC; CDR3 protein: CSVGGLAGGPSNEQFF
J gene: TRBJ1-2; V gene: TRBV28; clone size: -; D gene: -; CDR3 DNA: TGTGCCAGCAGCCCACCCGTACCGGGTGGCTACACCTTC; CDR3 protein: CASSPPVPGGYTF
J gene: TRBJ2-3; V gene: TRBV24-1; clone size: -; D gene: TRBD2; CDR3 DNA: TGTGCCACCCGCGGGGGGCAGAACACAGATACGCAGTATTTT; CDR3 protein: CATRGGQNTDTQYF
J gene: TRBJ2-5; V gene: TRBV2; clone size: -; D gene: -; CDR3 DNA: TGTGCCAGCAGCGTCGACTGGGAAGAGACCCAGTACTTC; CDR3 protein: CASSVDWEETQYF
J gene: TRBJ1-5; V gene: TRBV2; clone size: -; D gene: TRBD1; CDR3 DNA: TGTGCCAGCAGGCCGGACAGGGGACAGGGGAGCAATCAGCCCCAGCATTTT; CDR3 protein: CASRPDRGQGSNQPQHF
J gene: TRBJ2-7; V gene: TRBV3-1/TRBV3-2; clone size: -; D gene: TRBD1; CDR3 DNA: TGTGCCAGCAGCCAGGCCGGACAGGCAACCTACGAGCAGTACTTC; CDR3 protein: CASSQAGQATYEQYF
J gene: TRBJ1-4; V gene: TRBV15; clone size: -; D gene: TRBD1; CDR3 DNA: TGTGCCACCAGCGATGGACAGGGTAACGAAAAACTGTTTTTT; CDR3 protein: CATSDGQGNEKLFF
J gene: TRBJ2-7; V gene: TRBV6-5; clone size: -; D gene: TRBD1; CDR3 DNA: TGTGCCTGCCGGGACAGGGGTTACGAGCAGTACTTC; CDR3 protein: CACRDRGYEQYF
J gene: TRBJ2-7; V gene: TRBV3-1/TRBV3-2; clone size: -; D gene: TRBD1; CDR3 DNA: TGTGCCAGCAGCTGGTTGGAGACAGGGAGCCACGAGCAGTACTTC; CDR3 protein: CASSWLETGSHEQYF
J gene: TRBJ2-5; V gene: TRBV30; clone size: -; D gene: TRBD1; CDR3 DNA: TGTGCCTGGAGTGTACCCGGGACAGGTGTTCAAGAGACCCAGTACTTC; CDR3 protein: CAWSVPGTGVQETQYF
J gene: TRBJ2-5; V gene: TRBV7-7; clone size: -; D gene: TRBD2; CDR3 DNA: TGTGCTAGCAGCCTGGGACTAGCGGGGGCGCAGGAGACCCAGTACTTC; CDR3 protein: CASSLGLAGAQETQYF
J gene: TRBJ2-1; V gene: TRBV9; clone size: once; D gene: -; CDR3 DNA: TGTGCCAGCAGCGTTCGTCTCGCGGCGGGTAATTTAGAGCAGTTCTTC; CDR3 protein: CASSVRLAAGNLEQFF
J gene: TRBJ1-4; V gene: TRBV11-1; clone size: -; D gene: -; CDR3 DNA: TGTGCCAGCAGCCCCGACTACAATGAAAAACTGTTTTTT; CDR3 protein: CASSPDYNEKLFF
J gene: TRBJ1-4; V gene: TRBV18; clone size: once; D gene: -; CDR3 DNA: TGTGCCAGCTCACCACAAACTGGAACTAATGAAAAACTGTTTTTT; CDR3 protein: CASSPQTGTNEKLFF
J gene: TRBJ2-7; V gene: TRBV11-2; clone size: -; D gene: -; CDR3 DNA: TGTGCCAGCAGCTTATATCACAGGGTGACCGACGAGCAGTACTTC; CDR3 protein: CASSLYHRVTDEQYF
J gene: TRBJ2-7; V gene: TRBV5-1; clone size: -; D gene: TRBD1; CDR3 DNA: TGCGCCAGCAGCACGAAGTCCGGGACAGGGCACAACGAGCAGTACTTC; CDR3 protein: CASSTKSGTGHNEQYF
J gene: TRBJ2-1; V gene: TRBV13; clone size: once; D gene: -; CDR3 DNA: TGTGCCAGCAGCTTTTTGTCACAGGCCTCAACCTACAATGAGCAGTTCTTC; CDR3 protein: CASSFLSQASTYNEQFF
J gene: TRBJ2-1; V gene: TRBV27; clone size: -; D gene: TRBD2; CDR3 DNA: TGTGCCAGCAGTTTTCGTCATACCAAAGCGGGGACTCCCTACAATGAGCAGTTCTTC; CDR3 protein: CASSFRHTKAGTPYNEQFF
J gene: TRBJ2-6; V gene: TRBV7-9; clone size: -; D gene: -; CDR3 DNA: TGTGCCAGCAGCTCTCGGCGGCTATCAGGGGCCAACGTCCTGACTTTC; CDR3 protein: CASSSRRLSGANVLTF
J gene: TRBJ2-1; V gene: TRBV19; clone size: -; D gene: TRBD1; CDR3 DNA: TGTGCCAGTAGTTCGACAGGGGGGAATGAGCAGTTCTTC; CDR3 protein: CASSSTGGNEQFF
J gene: TRBJ2-1; V gene: TRBV7-2; clone size: once; D gene: -; CDR3 DNA: TGTGCCAGCAGAAGGGACAACTCCTACAATGAGCAGTTCTTC; CDR3 protein: CASRRDNSYNEQFF
J gene: TRBJ2-7; V gene: TRBV5-3; clone size: once; D gene: -; CDR3 DNA: TGTGCCAGAAGCTTGGGGGGGCGACCACCCTACGAGCAGTACTTC; CDR3 protein: CARSLGGRPPYEQYF
J gene: TRBJ1-3; V gene: TRBV9; clone size: -; D gene: -; CDR3 DNA: TGTGCCAGCAGCCCCAGAGCAGGCTCTGGAAACACCATATATTTT; CDR3 protein: CASSPRAGSGNTIYF